A single sample gave rise to the 5 T cell receptor beta chains below, sequenced in a study of blood T cell repertoires in COVID-19. This table comes from immunoSEQ multiplex PCR, and its TCRdb copy is limited to in-frame clones, with some not included. The table records fewer than 100,000 clones, approximately 85% of them present only once. Sequencing input: peripheral blood. These receptors originate from a human donor in a cohort sampled during active COVID-19.

V gene TRBV7-8 combines with J gene TRBJ2-2, with TRBD2 as a possible D gene (7 bases). This CDR3 region has 14 residues. Germline CDR1 is SGHVS and CDR2 is FQNEAQ. V lost 2 bases to trimming and J lost 7 bases, with 11 bases between them. The CDR3 sequence: CASSLRGGGGELFF. For the CDR3, the DNA is TGTGCCAGCAGCTTAAGGGGGGGCGGCGGGGAGCTGTTTTTT.

The count of this clone is one. This chain uses TRBV7-6 with TRBJ1-2, with D possibly matching TRBD1 (5 bases). The germline gives CDR1 SGHVS, CDR2 FNYEAQ. V was shortened by 5 bases and J by 6 bases, with 19 bases between the two germline ends. CDR3 size: 15 residues. CDR3: CASSPFGGISNGYTF. CDR3 DNA sequence: TGTGCCAGCAGCCCCTTTGGGGGGATAAGTAATGGCTACACCTTC.

The chain employs TRBV10-3 and TRBJ2-3; possible D gene TRBD1, 6 bases. The CDR3 has 14 residues. Germline CDR1 is ENHRY and CDR2 is SYGVKD. Trimming took off 5 bases at V and 0 bases at J, with 9 bases between the two ends. The CDR3 protein is CAISYRVSTDTQYF. For the CDR3, the DNA is TGTGCCATCAGTTACAGGGTCAGCACAGATACGCAGTATTTT.

The chain is built from TRBV30 and TRBJ1-3, with TRBD1 as a possible D gene (6 bases). In germline, CDR1 is GTSNPN, CDR2 SVGIG (reference sequence). CDR3 length equals 14 residues. V lost 6 bases to trimming and J lost 0 bases, with 12 bases between them. The CDR3, as DNA: TGTGCCTGCCACAGGGCTGACTCTGGAAACACCATATATTTT. Amino acids: CACHRADSGNTIYF.

V is TRBV5-1 and J is TRBJ1-2; 9 nucleotides match TRBD1. V shed 5 bases, J shed 6 bases, and the junction held 14 bases outside the gene matches. Looked up from germline, CDR1 is SGHRS and CDR2 is YFSETQ. This CDR3 comprises 16 residues. As DNA, the CDR3 is TGCGCCAGCAGTATGGGGACAGGGTATGATTCGGATGGCTACACCTTC. It translates to CASSMGTGYDSDGYTF. Full variable domain (missing parts from reference TRBV5-1 and TRBJ1-2): KAGVTQTPRYLIKTRGQQVTLSCSPISGHRSVSWYQQTPGQGLQFLFEYFSETQRNKGNFPGRFSGRQFSNSRSEMNVSTLELGDSALYLCASSMGTGYDSDGYTFGSGTRLTVV.